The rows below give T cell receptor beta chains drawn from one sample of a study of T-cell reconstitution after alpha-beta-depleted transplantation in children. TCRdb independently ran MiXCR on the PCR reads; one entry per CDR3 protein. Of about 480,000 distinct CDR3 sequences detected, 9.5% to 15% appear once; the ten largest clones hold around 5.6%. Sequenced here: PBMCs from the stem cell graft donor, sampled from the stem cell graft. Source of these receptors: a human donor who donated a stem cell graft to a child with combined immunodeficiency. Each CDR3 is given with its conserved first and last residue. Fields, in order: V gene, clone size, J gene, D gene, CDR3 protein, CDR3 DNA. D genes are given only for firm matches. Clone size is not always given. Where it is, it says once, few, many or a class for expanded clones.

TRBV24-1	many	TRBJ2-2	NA	CATSGKGPGELFF	TGTGCCACCAGTGGGAAGGGGCCCGGGGAGCTGTTTTTT
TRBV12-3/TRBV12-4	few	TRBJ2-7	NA	CASSLVNRVGNEQYF	TGTGCCAGCAGTTTAGTGAACAGGGTTGGGAACGAGCAGTACTTC
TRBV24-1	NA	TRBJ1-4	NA	CATPRTNEKLFF	TGTGCCACTCCCCGGACTAATGAAAAACTGTTTTTT
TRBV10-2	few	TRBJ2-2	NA	CASKAQGFGELFF	TGCGCCAGCAAGGCACAGGGATTCGGGGAGCTGTTTTTT
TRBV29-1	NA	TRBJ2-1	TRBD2	CSVEGGLAAVEQFF	TGCAGCGTTGAAGGTGGACTAGCGGCGGTTGAGCAGTTCTTC
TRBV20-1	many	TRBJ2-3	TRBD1	CSAREEQGTGDTQYF	TGCAGTGCTAGAGAGGAGCAAGGGACAGGAGATACGCAGTATTTT
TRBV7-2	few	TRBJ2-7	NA	CASSLEVGYEQYF	TGTGCCAGCAGCTTAGAGGTCGGCTACGAGCAGTACTTC
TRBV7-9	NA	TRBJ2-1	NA	CASSLVSSSPYNEQFF	TGTGCCAGCAGCTTAGTGTCTAGCTCTCCCTACAATGAGCAGTTCTTC
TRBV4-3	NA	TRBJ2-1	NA	CASSQGGGAVNEQFF	TGCGCCAGCAGCCAAGGAGGGGGGGCCGTCAATGAGCAGTTCTTC
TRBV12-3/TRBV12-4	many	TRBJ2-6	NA	CASRPGSGANVLTF	TGTGCCAGCAGACCTGGCTCTGGGGCCAACGTCCTGACTTTC
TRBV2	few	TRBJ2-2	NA	CASSEGRSTPRELFF	TGTGCCAGCAGTGAGGGCCGGTCTACACCCCGGGAGCTGTTTTTT
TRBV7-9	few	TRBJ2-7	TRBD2	CASSGAGGYEQYF	TGTGCCAGCAGCGGTGCGGGGGGTTACGAGCAGTACTTC
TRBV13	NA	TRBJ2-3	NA	CASSPRRAPTDTQYF	TGTGCCAGCAGCCCCAGGCGGGCCCCCACAGATACGCAGTATTTT
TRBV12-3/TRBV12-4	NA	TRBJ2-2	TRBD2	CASSKPGLAGVLWGTGELFF	TGTGCCAGCAGTAAACCGGGACTAGCGGGGGTCCTGTGGGGCACCGGGGAGCTGTTTTTT
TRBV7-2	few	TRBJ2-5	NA	CASSLTPRGGETQYF	TGTGCCAGCAGCTTAACGCCCCGGGGAGGAGAGACCCAGTACTTC
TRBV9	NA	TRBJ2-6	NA	CASSVTQSLGANVLTF	TGTGCCAGCAGCGTAACCCAGTCGCTGGGGGCCAACGTCCTGACTTTC
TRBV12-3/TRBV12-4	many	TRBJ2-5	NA	CASSLASETQYF	TGTGCCAGCAGTTTAGCATCGGAGACCCAGTACTTC
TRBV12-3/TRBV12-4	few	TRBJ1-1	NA	CASSFYGERNTEAFF	TGTGCCAGCAGTTTTTACGGAGAACGGAACACTGAAGCTTTCTTT
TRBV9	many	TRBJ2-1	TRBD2	CASSPGLAGGVYNEQFF	TGTGCCAGCAGCCCGGGACTAGCGGGAGGAGTCTACAATGAGCAGTTCTTC
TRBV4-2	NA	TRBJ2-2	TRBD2	CASRLARPSGTRELFF	TGTGCCAGCAGACTGGCCAGGCCTAGCGGGACCCGGGAGCTGTTTTTT
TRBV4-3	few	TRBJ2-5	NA	CASSPPFRGNQETQYF	TGCGCCAGCAGCCCCCCATTCAGGGGAAACCAAGAGACCCAGTACTTC
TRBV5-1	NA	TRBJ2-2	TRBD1	CASSAGQGRTGELFF	TGCGCCAGCAGCGCCGGACAGGGAAGGACCGGGGAGCTGTTTTTT
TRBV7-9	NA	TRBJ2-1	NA	CASSLDLSGTKKIQFF	TGTGCCAGCAGCTTAGATCTCTCCGGGACGAAAAAAATACAGTTCTTC
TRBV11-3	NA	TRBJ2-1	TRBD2	CASSLGGGSLEQFF	TGTGCCAGCAGCTTAGGGGGGGGGAGTCTTGAGCAGTTCTTC
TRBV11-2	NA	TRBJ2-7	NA	CASSLASWGRSYEQYF	TGTGCCAGCAGCTTAGCAAGTTGGGGCCGTTCCTACGAGCAGTACTTC
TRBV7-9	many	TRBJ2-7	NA	CASSVDSYEQYF	TGTGCCAGCAGTGTCGACAGCTACGAGCAGTACTTC
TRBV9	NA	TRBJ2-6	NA	CASSVAVTGNWGSGNVLTF	TGTGCCAGCAGCGTAGCCGTGACAGGCAATTGGGGTTCGGGCAACGTCCTGACTTTC
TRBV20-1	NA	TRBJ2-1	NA	CSARDGISSYNEQFF	TGCAGTGCTAGAGACGGGATCTCCTCCTACAATGAGCAGTTCTTC
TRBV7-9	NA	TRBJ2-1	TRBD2	CASSSPSGRVVNEQFF	TGTGCCAGCAGCTCCCCAAGCGGGAGGGTGGTGAATGAGCAGTTCTTC
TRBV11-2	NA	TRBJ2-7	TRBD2	CASSPLGGGGSYEQYF	TGTGCCAGCAGCCCTCTTGGGGGCGGGGGGTCCTACGAGCAGTACTTC
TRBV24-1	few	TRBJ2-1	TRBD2	CATSESGTSGTRYPYNEQFF	TGTGCCACCAGTGAATCCGGGACTAGCGGGACCCGCTACCCTTACAATGAGCAGTTCTTC
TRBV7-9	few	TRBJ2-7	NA	CASSLAGLRQGQYF	TGTGCCAGCAGCTTAGCTGGGCTGCGACAAGGGCAGTACTTC
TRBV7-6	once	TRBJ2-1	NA	CASSGIRSSYNEQFF	TGTGCCAGCAGTGGAATTCGAAGCTCCTACAATGAGCAGTTCTTC
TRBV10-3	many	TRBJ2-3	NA	CAISEEAIAQYF	TGTGCCATCAGTGAGGAAGCCATTGCGCAGTATTTT
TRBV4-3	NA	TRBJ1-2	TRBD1	CASSQERAPGGGYGYTF	TGCGCCAGCAGCCAAGAACGGGCCCCAGGGGGCGGCTATGGCTACACCTTC
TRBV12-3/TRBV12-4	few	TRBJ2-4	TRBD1	CASSDTGANIQYF	TGTGCCAGCAGCGACACAGGGGCAAACATTCAGTACTTC
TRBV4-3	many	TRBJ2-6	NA	CASSLEAASGANVLTF	TGCGCCAGCAGCCTCGAGGCGGCCTCTGGGGCCAACGTCCTGACTTTC
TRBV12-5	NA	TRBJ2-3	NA	CASGPRTEELSDTQYF	TGTGCTAGTGGTCCAAGGACGGAGGAACTCTCAGATACGCAGTATTTT
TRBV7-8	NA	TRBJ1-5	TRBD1	CASSLDEWTGINQPQHF	TGTGCCAGCAGCCTCGACGAGTGGACAGGGATAAATCAGCCCCAGCATTTT
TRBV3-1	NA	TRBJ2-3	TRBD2	CASSQERLAGDTQYF	TGTGCCAGCAGCCAAGAGAGACTAGCGGGGGATACGCAGTATTTT
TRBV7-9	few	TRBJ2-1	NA	CASSLPIASTHEQFF	TGTGCCAGCAGCCTCCCAATCGCCTCTACACATGAGCAGTTCTTC
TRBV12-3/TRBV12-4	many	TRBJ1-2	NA	CASSSSGSRYGYTF	TGTGCCAGCAGTTCTTCAGGCTCCCGTTATGGCTACACCTTC
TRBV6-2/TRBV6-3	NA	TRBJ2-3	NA	CASSPQADTQYF	TGTGCCAGCAGTCCACAAGCGGATACGCAGTATTTT
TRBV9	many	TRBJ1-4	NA	CASSEGRIGYEKLFF	TGTGCCAGCAGCGAAGGACGGATAGGATATGAAAAACTGTTTTTT
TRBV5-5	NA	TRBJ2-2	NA	CASSPRRPVTGELFF	TGTGCCAGCAGCCCCCGGAGGCCGGTGACCGGGGAGCTGTTTTTT
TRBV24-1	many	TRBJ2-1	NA	CATSDPGTQYNEQFF	TGTGCCACCAGTGACCCCGGGACCCAATACAATGAGCAGTTCTTC
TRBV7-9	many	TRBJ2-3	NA	CASRPSWVGADTQYF	TGTGCCAGCAGACCGAGCTGGGTCGGCGCAGATACGCAGTATTTT
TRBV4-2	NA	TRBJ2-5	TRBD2	CASSQQARGREGQETQYF	TGTGCCAGCAGCCAACAGGCGAGGGGCAGGGAGGGCCAAGAGACCCAGTACTTC
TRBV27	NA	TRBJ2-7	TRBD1	CASSFFGTGSTEQYF	TGTGCCAGCAGTTTTTTCGGGACAGGGTCGACCGAGCAGTACTTC
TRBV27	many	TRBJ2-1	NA	CASSLFTGRNEQFF	TGTGCCAGCAGTTTATTTACAGGGAGGAATGAGCAGTTCTTC
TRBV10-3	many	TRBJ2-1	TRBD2	CAISEFAGDNEQFF	TGTGCCATCAGTGAGTTTGCGGGAGACAATGAGCAGTTCTTC
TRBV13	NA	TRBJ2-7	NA	CASSRAEAGSRREQYF	TGTGCCAGCAGCCGGGCCGAGGCCGGATCTCGACGCGAGCAGTACTTC
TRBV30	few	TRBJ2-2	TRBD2	CAWSGGLAPTGELFF	TGTGCCTGGAGTGGGGGACTAGCCCCTACCGGGGAGCTGTTTTTT
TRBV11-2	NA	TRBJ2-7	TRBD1	CASRRQGDYEQYF	TGTGCCAGCAGAAGACAGGGGGACTACGAGCAGTACTTC
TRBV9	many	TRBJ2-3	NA	CASSVVGAPPDTQYF	TGTGCCAGCAGCGTAGTTGGAGCCCCACCAGATACGCAGTATTTT
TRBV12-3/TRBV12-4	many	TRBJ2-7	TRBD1	CASSRDRDYYEQYF	TGTGCCAGCAGCCGGGACAGGGACTACTACGAGCAGTACTTC